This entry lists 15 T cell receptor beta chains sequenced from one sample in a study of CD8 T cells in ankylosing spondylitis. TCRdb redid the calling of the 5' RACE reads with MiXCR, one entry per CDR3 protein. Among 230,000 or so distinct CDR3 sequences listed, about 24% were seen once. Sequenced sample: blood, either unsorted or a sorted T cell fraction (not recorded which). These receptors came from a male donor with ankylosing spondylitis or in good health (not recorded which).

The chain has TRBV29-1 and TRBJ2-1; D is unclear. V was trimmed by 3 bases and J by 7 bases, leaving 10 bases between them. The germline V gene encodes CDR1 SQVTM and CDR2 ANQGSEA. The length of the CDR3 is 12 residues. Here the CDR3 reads CSVDRLVNEQFF. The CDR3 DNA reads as TGCAGCGTTGATCGTCTTGTAAATGAGCAGTTCTTC.

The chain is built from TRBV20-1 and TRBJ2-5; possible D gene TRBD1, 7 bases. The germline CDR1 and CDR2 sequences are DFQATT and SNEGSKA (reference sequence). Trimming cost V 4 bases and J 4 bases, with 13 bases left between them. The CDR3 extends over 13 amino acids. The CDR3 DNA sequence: TGCAGTGCTACCGCGGGACAGCTAGAGACCCAGTACTTC. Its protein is CSATAGQLETQYF.

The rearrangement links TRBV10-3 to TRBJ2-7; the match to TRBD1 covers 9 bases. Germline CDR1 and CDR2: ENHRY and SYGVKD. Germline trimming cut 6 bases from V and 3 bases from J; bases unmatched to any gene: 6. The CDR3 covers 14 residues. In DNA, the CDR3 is TGTGCCATCAGACCCCGGGACAGGGACTACGAGCAGTACTTC. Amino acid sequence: CAIRPRDRDYEQYF.

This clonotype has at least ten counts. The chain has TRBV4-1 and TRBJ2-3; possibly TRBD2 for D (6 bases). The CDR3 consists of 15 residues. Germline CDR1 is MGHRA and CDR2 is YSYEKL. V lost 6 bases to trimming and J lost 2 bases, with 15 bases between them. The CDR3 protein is CASRHPGLLTDTQYF. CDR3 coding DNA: TGCGCCAGCAGACACCCGGGACTCCTCACAGATACGCAGTATTTT.

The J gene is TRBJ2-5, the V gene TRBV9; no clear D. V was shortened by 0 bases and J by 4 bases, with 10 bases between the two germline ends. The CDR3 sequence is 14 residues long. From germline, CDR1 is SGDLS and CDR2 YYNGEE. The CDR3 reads CASSVGGRGETQYF. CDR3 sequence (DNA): TGTGCCAGCAGCGTAGGCGGACGAGGAGAGACCCAGTACTTC.

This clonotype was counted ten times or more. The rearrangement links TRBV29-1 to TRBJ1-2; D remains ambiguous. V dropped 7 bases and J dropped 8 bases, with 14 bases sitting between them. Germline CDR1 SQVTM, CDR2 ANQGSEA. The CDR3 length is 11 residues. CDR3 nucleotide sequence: TGCAGCGCCCTGGACCTGGGAGGCTACACCTTC. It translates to CSALDLGGYTF.

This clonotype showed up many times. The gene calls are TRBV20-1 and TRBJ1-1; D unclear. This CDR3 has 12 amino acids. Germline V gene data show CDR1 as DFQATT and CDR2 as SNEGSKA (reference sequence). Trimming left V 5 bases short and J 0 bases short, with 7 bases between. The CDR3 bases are TGCAGTGCTTCCCGAATGAACACTGAAGCTTTCTTT. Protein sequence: CSASRMNTEAFF.

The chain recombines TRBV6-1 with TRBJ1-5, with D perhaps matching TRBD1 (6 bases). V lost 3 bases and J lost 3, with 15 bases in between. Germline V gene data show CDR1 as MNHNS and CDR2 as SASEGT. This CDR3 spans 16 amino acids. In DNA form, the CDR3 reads TGTGCCAGCAGTGACGACCTGACAGGCAACAATCAGCCCCAGCATTTT. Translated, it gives CASSDDLTGNNQPQHF.

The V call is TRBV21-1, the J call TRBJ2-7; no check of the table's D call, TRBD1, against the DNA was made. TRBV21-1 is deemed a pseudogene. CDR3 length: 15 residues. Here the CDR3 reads CASSRFGTGDYEQYF. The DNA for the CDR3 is TGTGCCAGCAGCCGATTTGGGACAGGGGACTACGAGCAGTACTTC.

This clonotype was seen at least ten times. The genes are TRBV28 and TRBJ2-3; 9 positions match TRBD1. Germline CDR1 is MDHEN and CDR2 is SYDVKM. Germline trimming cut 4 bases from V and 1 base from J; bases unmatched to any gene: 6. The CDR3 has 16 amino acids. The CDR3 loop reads CASSSQGATGTDTQYF. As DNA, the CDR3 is TGTGCCAGCAGTTCACAGGGGGCAACGGGCACAGATACGCAGTATTTT. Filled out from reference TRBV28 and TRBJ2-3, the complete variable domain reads DVKVTQSSRYLVKRTGEKVFLECVQDMDHENMFWYRQDPGLGLRLIYFSYDVKMKEKGDIPEGYSVSREKKERFSLILESASTNQTSMYLCASSSQGATGTDTQYFGPGTRLTVL.

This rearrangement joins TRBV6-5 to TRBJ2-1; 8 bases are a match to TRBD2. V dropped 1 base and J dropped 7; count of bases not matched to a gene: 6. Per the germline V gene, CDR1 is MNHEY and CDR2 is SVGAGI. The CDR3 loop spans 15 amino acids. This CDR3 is CASSYWSGGGNEQFF. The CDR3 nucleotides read TGTGCCAGCAGTTACTGGTCCGGGGGGGGTAATGAGCAGTTCTTC.

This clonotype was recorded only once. The CDR3: CASSSGRGGTQYF. DNA for the CDR3: TGTGCCAGCAGTTCCGGCAGGGGTGGTACGCAGTATTTT. The chain recombines TRBV6-6 with TRBJ2-3; the D gene is possibly TRBD1 (6 bases). Trimming shortened V by 4 bases and J by 8 bases, and 13 bases separated the two germline ends. The CDR3 extends over 13 amino acids. The germline CDR1 and CDR2 sequences are MNHNY and SVGAGI (reference sequence).

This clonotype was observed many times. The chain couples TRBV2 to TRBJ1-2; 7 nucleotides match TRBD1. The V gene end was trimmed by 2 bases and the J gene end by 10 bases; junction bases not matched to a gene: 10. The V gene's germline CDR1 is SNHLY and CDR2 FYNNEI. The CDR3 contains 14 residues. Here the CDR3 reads CASSENRDSLTYTF. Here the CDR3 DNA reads TGTGCCAGCAGTGAAAACAGGGACAGCCTAACCTACACCTTC.

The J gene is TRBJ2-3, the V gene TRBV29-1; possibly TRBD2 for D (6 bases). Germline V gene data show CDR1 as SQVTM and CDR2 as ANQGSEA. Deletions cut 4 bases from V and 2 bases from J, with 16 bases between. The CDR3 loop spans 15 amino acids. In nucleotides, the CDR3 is TGCAGCGTTGTTGGAGGGTTCGGTATCACAGATACGCAGTATTTT. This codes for CSVVGGFGITDTQYF.

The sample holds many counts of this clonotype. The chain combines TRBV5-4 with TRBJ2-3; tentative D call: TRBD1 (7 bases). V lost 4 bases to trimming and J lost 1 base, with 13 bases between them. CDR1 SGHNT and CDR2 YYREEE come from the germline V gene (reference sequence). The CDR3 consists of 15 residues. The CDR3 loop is CASSPDREGTDTQYF. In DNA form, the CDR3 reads TGTGCCAGCAGCCCCGACAGGGAGGGCACAGATACGCAGTATTTT.